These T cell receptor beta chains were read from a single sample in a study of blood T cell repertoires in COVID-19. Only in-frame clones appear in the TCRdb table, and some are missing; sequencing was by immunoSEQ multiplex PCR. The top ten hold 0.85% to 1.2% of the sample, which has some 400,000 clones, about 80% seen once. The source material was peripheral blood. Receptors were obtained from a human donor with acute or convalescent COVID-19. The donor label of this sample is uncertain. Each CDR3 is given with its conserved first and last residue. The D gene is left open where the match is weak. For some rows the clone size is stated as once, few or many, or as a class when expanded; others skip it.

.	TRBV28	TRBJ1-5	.	TGTGCCAGCAGTTTTAATAGCAATCAGCCCCAGCATTTT	CASSFNSNQPQHF
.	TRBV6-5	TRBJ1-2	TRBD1	TGTGCCAGCAGTTACTCAACAGGGGGGTATGGCTACACCTTC	CASSYSTGGYGYTF
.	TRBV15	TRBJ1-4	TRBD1	TGTGCCACCAGCCGAACTACAGGGGCTGGGGAAAAACTGTTTTTT	CATSRTTGAGEKLFF
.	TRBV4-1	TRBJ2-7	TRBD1	TGCGCCAGCAGCCAAGATGAGAGGGGGCACTACGAGCAGTACTTC	CASSQDERGHYEQYF
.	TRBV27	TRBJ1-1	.	TGTGCCAGCAGTCGGGGGATGGAATCTGAAGCTTTCTTT	CASSRGMESEAFF
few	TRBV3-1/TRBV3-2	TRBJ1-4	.	TGTGCCAGCAGCCAAGACTTGCGGGGGAATAATGAAAAACTGTTTTTT	CASSQDLRGNNEKLFF
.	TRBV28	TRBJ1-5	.	TGTGCCAGCACCATCGGGTCTCAGCCCCAGCATTTT	CASTIGSQPQHF
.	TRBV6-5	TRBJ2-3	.	TGTGCCAGCAAACCGGGGGACCGGTTAGATACGCAGTATTTT	CASKPGDRLDTQYF
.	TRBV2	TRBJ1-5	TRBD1	TGTGCCAGCAGATGGGACAGGGAAAACTCCCAGCATTTT	CASRWDRENSQHF
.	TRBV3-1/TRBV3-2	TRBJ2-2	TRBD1	TGTGCCAGCAGCCCTATTGCCGGACAGGGAAGAACCGGGGAGCTGTTTTTT	CASSPIAGQGRTGELFF
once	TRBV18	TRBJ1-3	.	TGTGCCAGCTCTGTCTCAGGCATCTCTGGAAACACCATATATTTT	CASSVSGISGNTIYF
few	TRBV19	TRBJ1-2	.	TGTGCCAGTAGTATAGTCCCGGTCACCTCGCCCTATGGCTACACCTTC	CASSIVPVTSPYGYTF
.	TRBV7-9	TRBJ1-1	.	TGTGCCAGCAGCGTGCAGGTATACACTGAAGCTTTCTTT	CASSVQVYTEAFF
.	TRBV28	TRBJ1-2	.	TGTGCCAGCAGTGCCCCCGGGGAGGCCTACTATGGCTACACCTTC	CASSAPGEAYYGYTF
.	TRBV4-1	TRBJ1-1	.	TGCGCCAGCAGCCAAGAGGAGTCAAAACAGAACACTGAAGCTTTCTTT	CASSQEESKQNTEAFF
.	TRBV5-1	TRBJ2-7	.	TGCGCCAGCAGCTTGGAACAGGGCTACGAGCAGTACTTC	CASSLEQGYEQYF
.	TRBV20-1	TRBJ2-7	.	TGCAGTGCTAGTATGGCGGGTTGGGGCGAGCAGTACTTC	CSASMAGWGEQYF
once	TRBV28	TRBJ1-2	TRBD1	TGTGCCAGCAGTTTACTAAGGTCGACAGGGGCTAACTATGGCTACACCTTC	CASSLLRSTGANYGYTF
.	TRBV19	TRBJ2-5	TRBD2	TGTGCCAGTAGTATAGACGGAGGGGGGCCATCGAGCGGGAGCCTCCAAGAGACCCAGTACTTC	CASSIDGGGPSSGSLQETQYF
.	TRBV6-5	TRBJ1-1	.	TGTGCCAGCAGTTGGGACACCATGAACACTGAAGCTTTCTTT	CASSWDTMNTEAFF
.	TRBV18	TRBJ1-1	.	TGTGCCAGCTCACCACGAACAGAGAACACTGAAGCTTTCTTT	CASSPRTENTEAFF
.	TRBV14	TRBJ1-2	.	TGTGCCAGCAGCCCCCAACCCCGGACTCTTGGCTACACCTTC	CASSPQPRTLGYTF
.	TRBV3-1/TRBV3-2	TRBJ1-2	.	TGTGCCAGCAGTTACGGTGGGCTCCAAGCTAACTATGGCTACACCTTC	CASSYGGLQANYGYTF
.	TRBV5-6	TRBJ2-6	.	TGTGCCAGCAGCCCCGACAGGACCCGCCTCTCTGGGGCCAACGTCCTGACTTTC	CASSPDRTRLSGANVLTF
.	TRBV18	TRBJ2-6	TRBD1	TGTGCCAGCTCTAAACAGGGGCCTCGCTCTGGGGCCAACGTCCTGACTTTC	CASSKQGPRSGANVLTF
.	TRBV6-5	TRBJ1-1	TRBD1	TGTGCCAGCAGTCGACAGGGATTGAACACTGAAGCTTTCTTT	CASSRQGLNTEAFF
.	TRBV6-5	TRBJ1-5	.	TGTGCCAGCAGCCAACAGGGCTATAGCAATCAGCCCCAGCATTTT	CASSQQGYSNQPQHF